The sequence of this T cell receptor beta chain was determined in a study of T cell responses to AZD1222 COVID-19 vaccine (dated by TCRdb to the early 2020s). For the wider study: AZD1222 recipients whose second dose came at about 4 weeks and those whose second dose came at about 12 weeks were combined into one group, since spike-specific TCR depth and breadth did not differ between the two schedules. Trial participants were enrolled by age into subgroups of 18-55, 56-69 and 70-plus years, and about 150, 27 and 61 TCR-sequenced participants, respectively, were included in these subgroups. A total of about 240 trial participants underwent TCR sequencing, of whom 200 to 220 received two doses of AZD1222 and approximately 25 received two doses of the MenACWY control vaccine. General findings and caveats noted by the study authors: No day 14 peak-response samples were available, so repertoires were characterized only after the peak T cell response. Epitopes outside the regions mutated in the B.1.351 and B.1.1.7 variants were reportedly recognized by nearly half of the unique spike-specific TCRs. The vaccine-associated CD4 TCRs covered the entire spike protein, and the dominant responses fell in regions 160-218 and 743-854. Conclusions about previously exposed vaccinees are limited, since just a handful of AZD1222 recipients were seropositive for SARS-CoV-2 at baseline. After two AZD1222 doses, spike-specific TCR breadth and depth were significantly higher than at day 0 and than in MenACWY recipients. In the small 56-69-year group, the increase in depth fell short of significance, most likely because of low power. Participants were mostly white British and included more females than males, and it was suggested by the authors that clonal diversity may have been underestimated.

In the case of this clone: Its specific antigen is unknown. No much larger clonotype is one base removed from it; base qualities were not supplied.

Per the publication, the time point label means: baseline before first vaccination. Vaccinee samples were obtained from the UK trials COV001 and COV002, which included a single-blind randomized controlled phase 2/3 trial of AZD1222 (ChAdOx1 nCoV-19) in healthy adults. Trial participant PBMC samples were collected at day 0 and day 28 after the second dose for TCRbeta chain sequencing. The CDR3 regions of human TCRbeta chains were analyzed by immunosequencing. The published analysis was carried out like this. TCRs in the repertoires were compared against a reference library of SARS-CoV-2-specific TCRs that had been generated with the MIRA antigen-specificity platform. Breadth was defined as the fraction of unique TCRs that were SARS-CoV-2-associated. Depth was defined as the fraction of total T cells that were SARS-CoV-2-associated. Each spike-specific TCR was assigned to its reactive spike region and to a CD4 or CD8 class using the MIRA data. Log10-transformed breadth and depth values were compared by one-way ANOVA with Sidak's multiple comparisons tests. In TCRdb, the immuneACCESS table is reduced to in-frame sequences with V and J assigned. These tables do not hold every clone; where another copy was compared, an unresolved V gene accounts for under half, and the others remain unexplained. The V and J calls and clone size are taken from that table; D and trimming were inferred from the DNA. The sample records 55,000 to 75,000 clones, 85% of which are singletons. The leading ten clones occupy roughly 22% of the sample.

Looking up the germline V gene yields CDR1 SGHVS and CDR2 FQNEAQ. The CDR3, from cysteine to phenylalanine, totals 17 residues. The sequence is cut down to CDR3 DNA, 51 bases in frame from base 1. V loses 5 bases of germline sequence and J loses 2 bases, and the interval between the two ends is 19 bases. This TCR was sampled from an adult in good health. The rearrangement combines TRBV7-8 with TRBJ2-1; a weak D assignment points to TRBD1 (5 bases agree). Sequenced material: peripheral blood, taken on day 0 of AZD1222 vaccination. The DNA sequence is given as TGTGCCAGCAGCGAGTGGGTGGGCAGGGCCCCCTACAATGAGCAGTTCTTC. Translated, it gives CASSEWVGRAPYNEQFF.